This T cell receptor (beta chain) was recovered during a study of T cells in Graves' hyperthyroidism and ophthalmopathy. Study context: Peripheral blood specimens were obtained at initial diagnosis, prior to any treatment.

This CDR3 region has 15 residues. The ends lost 5 bases at V and 4 bases at J; junction bases unmatched: 3. In the case of this clonotype: Antigen unknown.

Amplified regions were TCR beta CDR3 sequences from RNA transcripts. First-round RT-PCR with HTBI primers amplified the TCR CDR3 region. TCRdb used MiXCR to reprocess the multiplex PCR reads, holding one entry per CDR3 protein. The sample records a few hundred thousand distinct CDR3 sequences, 20% to 25% being singletons. A 10 ml volume of fresh peripheral blood provided the PBMCs. Study-level findings and limits: A model using 13 V-J features told ophthalmopathy apart from stable hyperthyroidism.

The source is a man aged 50 or older with Graves' hyperthyroidism. Sequences were obtained from blood. The chain employs TRBV12-3 or TRBV12-4 and TRBJ2-5, with 14 bases aligning to TRBD2. CDR3 region: CASSGLAGGGETQYF. In DNA, the CDR3 is TGTGCCAGCAGTGGACTAGCGGGAGGAGGAGAGACCCAGTACTTC.